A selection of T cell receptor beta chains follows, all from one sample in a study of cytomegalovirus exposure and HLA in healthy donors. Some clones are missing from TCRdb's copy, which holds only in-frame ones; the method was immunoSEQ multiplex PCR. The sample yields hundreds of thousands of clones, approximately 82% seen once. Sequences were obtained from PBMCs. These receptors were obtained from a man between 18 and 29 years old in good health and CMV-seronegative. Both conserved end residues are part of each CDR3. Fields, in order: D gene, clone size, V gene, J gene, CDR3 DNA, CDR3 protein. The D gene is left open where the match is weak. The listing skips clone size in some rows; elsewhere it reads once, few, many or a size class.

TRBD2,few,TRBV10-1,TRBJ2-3,TGCGCCAGCAGCGAAGGGACTAGCGGACTGAGCACAGATACGCAGTATTTT,CASSEGTSGLSTDTQYF
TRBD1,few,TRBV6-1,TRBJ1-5,TGTGCCAGCAGTGCCCAGGGGGGTGGTCGGCCCCAGCATTTT,CASSAQGGGRPQHF
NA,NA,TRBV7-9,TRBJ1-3,TGTGCCATGCGGAGGGGCTCTGGAAACACCATATATTTT,CAMRRGSGNTIYF
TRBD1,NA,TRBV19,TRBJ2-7,TGTGCCAGTAGGGACGGGACAGGGGACCACGAGCAGTACTTC,CASRDGTGDHEQYF
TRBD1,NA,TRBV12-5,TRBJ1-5,TGTGCTAGTGGGCCAGGGACAGGTATGGAGCCCCAGCATTTT,CASGPGTGMEPQHF
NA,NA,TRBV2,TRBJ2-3,TGTGCCAGCAGTGGAACTAGTTCAGATACGCAGTATTTT,CASSGTSSDTQYF
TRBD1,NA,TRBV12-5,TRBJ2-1,TGTGCTAGTGGGGACAGGGGAAATGAGCAGTTCTTC,CASGDRGNEQFF
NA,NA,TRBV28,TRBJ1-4,TGTGCCAGCCATGCAACGGGTTGGGAAAAACTGTTTTTT,CASHATGWEKLFF
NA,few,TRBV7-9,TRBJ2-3,TGTTCCAGCAGCCAAGCCGCGGGTAGCACAGATACGCAGTATTTT,CSSSQAAGSTDTQYF
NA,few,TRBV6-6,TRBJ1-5,TGTGCCAGCAGTTACTCTTCGGGGAATCAGCCCCAGCATTTT,CASSYSSGNQPQHF
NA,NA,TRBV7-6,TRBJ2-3,TGTGCCAGCAGCTCCTACCACGCCCGCACAGATACGCAGTATTTT,CASSSYHARTDTQYF
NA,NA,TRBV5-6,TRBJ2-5,TGTGCCAGCAGCTTTCAGGGCCAAGAGACCCAGTACTTC,CASSFQGQETQYF
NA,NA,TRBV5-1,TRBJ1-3,TGCGCCAGCACCACAGGCTCCTCTGGAAACACCATATATTTT,CASTTGSSGNTIYF
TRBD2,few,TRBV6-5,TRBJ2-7,TGTGCCAGCAGCGTCGTAGCGGGAGTTGGTTACGAGCAGTACTTC,CASSVVAGVGYEQYF
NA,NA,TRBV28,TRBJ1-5,TGTGCCAGCAGTTTACCCGGGACAATCAATCAGCCCCAGCATTTT,CASSLPGTINQPQHF
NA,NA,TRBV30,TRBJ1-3,TGTGCCTGGAGTGTGAGAGCTTGGGGAAACACCATATATTTT,CAWSVRAWGNTIYF
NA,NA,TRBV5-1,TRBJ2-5,TGCGCCAGCAGTAGAGGTTACCAAGAGACCCAGTACTTC,CASSRGYQETQYF
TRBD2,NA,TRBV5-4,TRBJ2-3,TGTGCCAGCAGCTTGACTAGCGGGAGTGGGTCAGATACGCAGTATTTT,CASSLTSGSGSDTQYF
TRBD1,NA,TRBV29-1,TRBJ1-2,TGCAGCGTTGAGGGGGACAGTTCTGTCTACACCTTC,CSVEGDSSVYTF
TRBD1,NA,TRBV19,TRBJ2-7,TGTGCCAGTAGTACCTTGACAGGGGATGGTCGCTACGAGCAGTACTTC,CASSTLTGDGRYEQYF
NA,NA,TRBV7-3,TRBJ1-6,TGTGCCAGCAGCGTCGTCGGGGGGCCGAATTCACCCCTCCACTTT,CASSVVGGPNSPLHF
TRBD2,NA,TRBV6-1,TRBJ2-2,TGTGCCAGCATGGGAGGGCACACCGGGGAGCTGTTTTTT,CASMGGHTGELFF
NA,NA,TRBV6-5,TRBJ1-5,TGTGCCAGCAGACAGGGCGGCAATCAGCCCCAGCATTTT,CASRQGGNQPQHF
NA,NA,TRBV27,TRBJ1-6,TGTGCCAGCAGAGTACAGGGATCCCACTCACCCCTCCACTTT,CASRVQGSHSPLHF
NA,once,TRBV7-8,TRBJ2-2,TGTGCCAGCAGCTTGACTAGTTCCTGGACCGGGGAGCTGTTTTTT,CASSLTSSWTGELFF
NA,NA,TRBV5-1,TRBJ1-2,TGCGCCAGCAGTCAGGACAGTGGAAGGGGCTACACCTTC,CASSQDSGRGYTF
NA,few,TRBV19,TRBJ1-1,TGTGCCAGTCAACAGTACACTGAAGCTTTCTTT,CASQQYTEAFF
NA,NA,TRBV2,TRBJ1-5,TGTGCCAGCAGTGAAGGGGGGCATAGCAATCAGCCCCAGCATTTT,CASSEGGHSNQPQHF
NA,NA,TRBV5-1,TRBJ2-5,TGCGCCAGCAGCTTGGCCATCAGGGGCGGGGGAGAGACCCAGTACTTC,CASSLAIRGGGETQYF
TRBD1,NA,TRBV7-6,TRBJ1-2,TGTGCCAGCAGCTTTACCCGACAGGGAGGTGGTGGCTACACCTTC,CASSFTRQGGGGYTF
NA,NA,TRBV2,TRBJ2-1,TGTGCCAGCAGCGAGCGGTTCTCCTACAATGAGCAGTTCTTC,CASSERFSYNEQFF
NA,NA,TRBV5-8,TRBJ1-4,TGTGCCAGCAGCGAGAGGGCCAATCCAACTAATGAAAAACTGTTTTTT,CASSERANPTNEKLFF
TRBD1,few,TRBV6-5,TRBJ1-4,TGTGCCAGCAGTCCCCGGACAGGAAAGCATGAAAAACTGTTTTTT,CASSPRTGKHEKLFF
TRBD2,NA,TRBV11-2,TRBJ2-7,TGTGCCAGCAGGTCGAGACTAGCGGATCCCACCTACGAGCAGTACTTC,CASRSRLADPTYEQYF
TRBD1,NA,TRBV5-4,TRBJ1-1,TGTGCCAGCAGCTTGGCCGCACAGGGGTCCACTGAAGCTTTCTTT,CASSLAAQGSTEAFF
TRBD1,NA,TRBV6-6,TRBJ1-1,TGTGCCGGGATGGGACAGGGTGGGACTGAAGCTTTCTTT,CAGMGQGGTEAFF
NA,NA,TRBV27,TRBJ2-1,TGTGCCAGCAGTTTAGAACAATACAATGAGCAGTTCTTC,CASSLEQYNEQFF
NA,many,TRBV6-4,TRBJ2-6,TGTGCCAGCAGTGATACCAGTGACTCTGGGGCCAACGTCCTGACTTTC,CASSDTSDSGANVLTF
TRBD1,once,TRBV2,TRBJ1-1,TGTGCCAGCAGTTACGACAGGGGGGGGAACACTGAAGCTTTCTTT,CASSYDRGGNTEAFF
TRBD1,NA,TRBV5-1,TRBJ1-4,TGCGCCAGCAGCGCAGGACAGGGGGCTTCGAATGAAAAACTGTTTTTT,CASSAGQGASNEKLFF
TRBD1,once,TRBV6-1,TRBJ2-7,TGTGCCACCACCCCCCCGGGACAGGGGACCTACGAGCAGTACTTC,CATTPPGQGTYEQYF
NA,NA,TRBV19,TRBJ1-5,TGTGCCAGTGCTGACAGCTTCTATCAGCCCCAGCATTTT,CASADSFYQPQHF
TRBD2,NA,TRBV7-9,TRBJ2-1,TGTGCCAGCAGCTTAATCGTTTACGTTGCGGGAGGGCAGGAGGAGCAGTTCTTC,CASSLIVYVAGGQEEQFF
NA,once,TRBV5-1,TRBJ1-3,TGCGCCAGCAGCTTGTTCAGCGACTCAGTCCCTGGAAACACCATATATTTT,CASSLFSDSVPGNTIYF
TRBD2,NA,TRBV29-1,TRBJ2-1,TGCAGCGTTGAAGGGGCCAGCGGGAGCTACAATGAGCAGTTCTTC,CSVEGASGSYNEQFF
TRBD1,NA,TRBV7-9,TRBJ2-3,TGTGCCAGCAGCTGGTCGACAGGGGCAGATACGCAGTATTTT,CASSWSTGADTQYF
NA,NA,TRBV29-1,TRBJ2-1,TGCAGCGTTGAGACCTTGGGCAGGGGTGGGTTCTTC,CSVETLGRGGFF
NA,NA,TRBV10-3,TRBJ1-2,TGTGCCATCAGTGAGTCGAGCGGGCAGTATGGCTACACCTTC,CAISESSGQYGYTF
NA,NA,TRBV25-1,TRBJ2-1,TGTGCCAGCAGCAACTACCTTGGCTACAATGAGCAGTTCTTC,CASSNYLGYNEQFF
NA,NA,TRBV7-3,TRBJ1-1,TGTGCCAGCAGCTTAAGGGGGCCCACTGAAGCTTTCTTT,CASSLRGPTEAFF
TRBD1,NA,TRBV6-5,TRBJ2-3,TGTGCCAGCAGTTTAGAGACAGGGGTCACAGATACGCAGTATTTT,CASSLETGVTDTQYF
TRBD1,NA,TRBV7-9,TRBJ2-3,TGTGCCAGCAGCTTAGAAGGACAGGGGGTATTATCTGATACGCAGTATTTT,CASSLEGQGVLSDTQYF
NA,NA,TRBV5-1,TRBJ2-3,TGCGCCAGCAGCTGGGGATCGACGGAGGCAGATACGCAGTATTTT,CASSWGSTEADTQYF
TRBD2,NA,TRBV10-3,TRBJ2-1,TGTGCCATGAGGGGAGCGGGAGAAGTCTACAATGAGCAGTTCTTC,CAMRGAGEVYNEQFF
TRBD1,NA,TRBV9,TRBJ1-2,TGTGCCAGCAGCGAGGGGACAGCTGGGCACTATGGCTACACCTTC,CASSEGTAGHYGYTF
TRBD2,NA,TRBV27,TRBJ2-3,TGTGCCAGCAGTGAACTAGCGGCTAGCACAGATACGCAGTATTTT,CASSELAASTDTQYF
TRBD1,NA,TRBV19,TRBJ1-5,TGTGCCAGTAGTACCGACAGGGGGTTCAATCAGCCCCAGCATTTT,CASSTDRGFNQPQHF
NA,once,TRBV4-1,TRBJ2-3,TGCGCCAGCAGCCATGGAGTGAGAGATACGCAGTATTTT,CASSHGVRDTQYF
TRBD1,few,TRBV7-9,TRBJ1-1,TGTGCCAGCAGCCCGACAGGGCCGGCTGAAGCTTTCTTT,CASSPTGPAEAFF
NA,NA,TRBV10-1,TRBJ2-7,TGCGCCAGCAGTGACGGTTCCGGGAGATCCTACGAGCAGTACTTC,CASSDGSGRSYEQYF